What follows are 6 T cell receptor beta chains derived from one specimen sequenced in a study of blood T cell repertoires in COVID-19. Using immunoSEQ multiplex PCR, the repertoire was profiled, and TCRdb retains in-frame clones only, with some absent. This sample has tens of thousands of clones, with about four fifths found just once. Sequenced: peripheral blood. The receptor source for this set is an elderly woman with active or convalescent COVID-19.

This chain joins TRBV9 and TRBJ2-5; possibly TRBD2 for D (5 bases). Trimming shortened V by 4 bases and J by 5 bases, and 21 bases separated the two germline ends. Per germline, CDR1 SGDLS and CDR2 YYNGEE. The CDR3 sequence is 16 residues long. The CDR3 sequence is CASSPRGRGTGETQYF. DNA of the CDR3: TGTGCCAGCAGCCCTCGAGGACGGGGAACTGGGGAGACCCAGTACTTC.

The chain combines TRBV30 with TRBJ1-2; 7 positions agree with TRBD1. Germline V gene lookup returns CDR1 GTSNPN and CDR2 SVGIG (reference sequence). CDR3 length: 12 amino acids. V lost 8 bases and J lost 2; bases outside the gene matches: 5. DNA of the CDR3: TGTGCCGGGTCGACAGGGAACTATGGCTACACCTTC. Protein sequence: CAGSTGNYGYTF.

V and J are TRBV2 and TRBJ1-1, with 7 bases lining up with TRBD1. CDR1 SNHLY and CDR2 FYNNEI come from the germline V gene. This CDR3 region has 14 residues. V was pared by 4 bases and J by 4 bases, with 6 bases of the junction left unmatched. The CDR3 nucleotides are TGTGCCAGCAGTGGGTTACAGGGGAGCACTGAAGCTTTCTTT. Protein: CASSGLQGSTEAFF. Full variable domain (outside the CDR3, taken from reference TRBV2 and TRBJ1-1): EPEVTQTPSHQVTQMGQEVILRCVPISNHLYFYWYRQILGQKVEFLVSFYNNEISEKSEIFDDQFSVERPDGSNFTLKIRSTKLEDSAMYFCASSGLQGSTEAFFGQGTRLTVV.

The sample holds a few counts of this clone. J is TRBJ2-7 and V is TRBV7-3, with D perhaps TRBD2 (6 bases). The CDR3 loop spans 14 amino acids. V shed 3 bases and J shed 4 bases, with 13 bases lying between them. CDR1 is SGHTA and CDR2 is FQGTGA in the germline V gene. The CDR3 DNA reads as TGTGCCAGCAGCTTGGCGGGGACTTCATACGAGCAGTACTTC. Translation: CASSLAGTSYEQYF.

The CDR3 DNA reads TGTGCCAGCAGTGATAAAGAGTACACCGGGGAGCTGTTTTTT. Encoded protein: CASSDKEYTGELFF. The rearrangement joins TRBV25-1 to TRBJ2-2, with D unresolved. The V gene lost 3 bases and the J gene lost 3 bases, with 8 bases spanning the gap. Germline V gene lookup returns CDR1 MGHDK and CDR2 SYGVNS. The CDR3 contains 14 residues. Full variable domain (outside the CDR3, taken from reference TRBV25-1 and TRBJ2-2): EADIYQTPRYLVIGTGKKITLECSQTMGHDKMYWYQQDPGMELHLIHYSYGVNSTEKGDLSSESTVSRIRTEHFPLTLESARPSHTSQYLCASSDKEYTGELFFGEGSRLTVL.

Turning to this clone: At one boundary the junction diverges from the germline segment, which might be a read error. The CDR3 bases are TGTGCCAGCAGTTCCCCCGGGACTAGCTCCGACGAGCAGTACTTC. It yields the protein CASSSPGTSSDEQYF. The chain is built from TRBV27 and TRBJ2-7; 9 positions agree with TRBD2. Germline CDR1 is MNHEY and CDR2 is SMNVEV (reference sequence). This CDR3 has 15 amino acids.